These 20 T cell receptor beta chains share one sample of origin, sequenced in a study of cytomegalovirus exposure and HLA in healthy donors. A multiplex PCR was run with 60 Vbeta primers and 13 Jbeta primers. Clones were sequenced by immunoSEQ multiplex PCR, and TCRdb holds only the in-frame ones, with some missing. The sample carries more than 95,000 clones, 76% recorded once. What was sequenced was PBMCs. The receptors stem from a woman aged 18-29 years in good health and CMV-seropositive.

The gene calls are TRBV7-9 and TRBJ1-3; maybe TRBD1 (6 bases). The CDR3 extends over 14 amino acids. Germline values: CDR1 SEHNR, CDR2 FQNEAQ (reference sequence). With 5 bases removed from V and 3 bases from J, the gap between germline ends came to 11 bases. In DNA, the CDR3 is TGTGCCAGCAGCCCCGGGACATTTGGAAACACCATATATTTT. Its translation is CASSPGTFGNTIYF.

V gene TRBV4-1 combines with J gene TRBJ1-3, with a weak D call TRBD1 (5 bases). Germline lookup yields CDR1 MGHRA and CDR2 YSYEKL. Between the trimmed V and J ends, which lost 0 bases and 6 bases, there was a span of 6 bases. The CDR3 has 13 amino acids. CDR3 in amino acids: CASSQDRENTIYF. For the CDR3, the DNA is TGCGCCAGCAGCCAAGACAGGGAAAACACCATATATTTT.

The chain is built from TRBV27 and TRBJ1-4; D is uncertain. The CDR3 sequence is 14 residues long. The germline V gene has CDR1 MNHEY and CDR2 SMNVEV (reference sequence). V shed 2 bases and J shed 2 bases, with 6 bases lying between them. CDR3 sequence: CASSLLATNEKLFF. The CDR3 DNA is TGTGCCAGCAGTTTACTAGCGACTAATGAAAAACTGTTTTTT.

The V and J genes are TRBV30 and TRBJ2-5; D is ambiguous. This CDR3 is built from 16 residues. V shed 1 base and J shed 4 bases, with 19 bases lying between them. CDR1 and CDR2 (germline): GTSNPN, SVGIG (reference sequence). Here the CDR3 reads CAWSDSRSLTLETQYF. CDR3 DNA sequence: TGTGCCTGGAGTGATTCTAGGAGTCTAACCTTAGAGACCCAGTACTTC.

Comment on this clone: Germline is not matched at one junction end, which may reflect a read error. The chain couples TRBV7-9 to TRBJ1-2; 10 positions match TRBD1. This CDR3 region has 15 residues. Germline-derived CDR1 and CDR2 are SEHNR and FQNEAQ (reference sequence). This CDR3 reads CSSSLVGQGNYGYTF. The CDR3 DNA reads as TGTTCCAGCAGCTTAGTGGGACAGGGGAACTATGGCTACACCTTC.

This clone was detected a few times. V usage is TRBV7-8 and J usage is TRBJ2-1, with 7 bases that match TRBD1. There are 16 residues in the CDR3. V lost 3 bases and J lost 3; bases outside the gene matches: 8. Germline CDR1 reads SGHVS; CDR2 reads FQNEAQ. The CDR3 nucleotides are TGTGCCAGCAGCTTTGGCGCAGGGGGAAACTACAATGAGCAGTTCTTC. This codes for CASSFGAGGNYNEQFF. Drawing the rest from reference TRBV7-8 and TRBJ2-1, the complete variable domain is GAGVSQSPRYKVAKRGQDVALRCDPISGHVSLFWYQQALGQGPEFLTYFQNEAQLDKSGLPSDRFFAERPEGSVSTLKIQRTQQEDSAVYLCASSFGAGGNYNEQFFGPGTRLTVL.

This clone was picked up one time. The genes are TRBV28 and TRBJ1-1, with a tentative D call TRBD1 (5 bases). V lost 6 bases, J lost 6 bases, and 23 bases lay in between. Looked up from germline, CDR1 is MDHEN and CDR2 is SYDVKM. The CDR3 covers 16 residues. DNA for the CDR3: TGTGCCAGCAGCCCAGACCGGGGACTGCGTTCTCCTGAAGCTTTCTTT. Translation gives CASSPDRGLRSPEAFF.

The V call is TRBV19, the J call TRBJ1-5; a possible D gene is TRBD1 (5 bases). The CDR3 has 14 amino acids. Germline V gene sequence: CDR1 LNHDA, CDR2 SQIVND (reference sequence). Trimming left V 4 bases short and J 5 bases short, with 12 bases between. CDR3 nucleotides: TGTGCCAGTAGTACACCAGGGTTTTATCAGCCCCAGCATTTT. Its translation is CASSTPGFYQPQHF.

This clone has more than one count but fewer than ten. The rearrangement joins TRBV2 to TRBJ2-7, with a possible D match to TRBD1 (6 bases). From germline, CDR1 is SNHLY and CDR2 FYNNEI. V was trimmed by 5 bases and J by 2 bases, leaving 13 bases between them. CDR3 length equals 14 residues. DNA for the CDR3: TGTGCCAGCAGTACACAGGGCACTGCCTACGAGCAGTACTTC. Its translation is CASSTQGTAYEQYF.

The chain carries TRBV28 and TRBJ1-1; 7 bases align to TRBD1. Per germline, CDR1 MDHEN and CDR2 SYDVKM. The CDR3 extends over 16 amino acids. The J segment lost 0 bases and the V segment lost 5 bases, leaving 9 bases of the junction unmatched. CDR3: CASSAGTESLNTEAFF. CDR3 coding DNA: TGTGCCAGCAGTGCCGGGACAGAGAGTTTGAACACTGAAGCTTTCTTT.

This chain uses TRBV30 with TRBJ1-2; the match to TRBD1 covers 8 bases. J gave up 6 bases and V 8 bases, and 5 bases lay outside the gene matches. The germline V gene encodes CDR1 GTSNPN and CDR2 SVGIG (reference sequence). This CDR3 has 11 residues. For the CDR3, the DNA is TGTGCCCGGACAGGGAGGCATGGCTACACCTTC. Translated, it gives CARTGRHGYTF.

This chain joins TRBV5-4 and TRBJ1-1; no firm D call. Germline-derived CDR1 and CDR2 are SGHNT and YYREEE (reference sequence). V shed 5 bases and J shed 0 bases, with 8 bases lying between them. CDR3 length equals 13 residues. CDR3 in DNA: TGTGCCAGCAGATTGACATTGAACACTGAAGCTTTCTTT. It translates to CASRLTLNTEAFF.

This rearrangement joins TRBV7-2 to TRBJ2-7; tentative D call: TRBD1 (6 bases). The CDR3 is made up of 12 amino acids. Deletions cut 5 bases from V and 3 bases from J, with 8 bases between. Germline V gives CDR1 SGHTA, CDR2 FQGNSA. The CDR3 nucleotides read TGTGCCAGCAGCCGACAGGTCTACGAGCAGTACTTC. This gives the protein CASSRQVYEQYF.

Remarks on this clone: This same CDR3 is encoded by further DNA sequences in the sample. The chain combines TRBV19 with TRBJ2-7; 8 bases are a match to TRBD2. With V trimmed by 3 bases and J by 7 bases, 5 bases remained unmatched. The CDR3 is 13 amino acids. Germline CDR1 reads LNHDA; CDR2 reads SQIVND (reference sequence). CDR3 DNA: TGTGCCAGTAGTATTGGGCTAGCGGGTGAGCAGTACTTC. This codes for CASSIGLAGEQYF.

The chain recombines TRBV6-5 with TRBJ1-5; D is undetermined. Germline loops: CDR1 MNHEY, CDR2 SVGAGI. The CDR3 runs to 15 residues. The V end was cut by 4 bases, the J end by 2 bases, with 12 bases between. CDR3 DNA sequence: TGTGCCAGCAGTTCCTCACCCGGGGGCAATCAGCCCCAGCATTTT. Encoded protein: CASSSSPGGNQPQHF.

The genes are TRBV29-1 and TRBJ1-3; 9 bases are a match to TRBD1. This CDR3 contains 16 residues. CDR1 SQVTM and CDR2 ANQGSEA come from the germline V gene. Unmatched junction bases numbered 8, after V lost 3 bases and J lost 2 bases. This chain's CDR3 is CSVEGVQGAPGNTIYF. The CDR3 DNA is TGCAGCGTTGAGGGGGTACAGGGGGCCCCTGGAAACACCATATATTTT.

Turning to this clone: At one end the junction does not follow the germline gene, possibly because of a read error. J is TRBJ1-3 and V is TRBV2, with TRBD1 matching 7 bases. The CDR3 spans 14 residues. Germline CDR1 and CDR2: SNHLY and FYNNEI. CDR3 DNA: TGTGCCAGCAGTGAAGCGCAAGGATTCGGGACAGTGTTTTTT. Protein product: CASSEAQGFGTVFF.

The count of this clone is one. The genes are TRBV7-9 and TRBJ2-3, with D possibly being TRBD2 (6 bases). The CDR3 is 15 amino acids. V gave up 4 bases and J gave up 4 bases, with 15 bases separating them. Germline V CDR1 and CDR2: SEHNR, FQNEAQ (reference sequence). The CDR3 DNA sequence: TGTGCCAGCAGCTCGACTAGGGCCCTCGCAGATACGCAGTATTTT. Protein: CASSSTRALADTQYF.

The J gene is TRBJ2-1, the V gene TRBV5-1; 7 positions match TRBD2. Germline trimming cut 4 bases from V and 8 bases from J; bases unmatched to any gene: 15. This CDR3 is 16 amino acids long. Germline values: CDR1 SGHRS, CDR2 YFSETQ. Here the CDR3 reads CASSPGWGGDLDEQFF. The CDR3 DNA reads as TGCGCCAGCAGCCCTGGATGGGGGGGGGACTTGGATGAGCAGTTCTTC.

The V call is TRBV11-3, the J call TRBJ2-7; TRBD2 matches 12 bases. J was trimmed by 3 bases and V by 1 base; bases with no gene match: 7. This CDR3 region has 17 residues. The germline CDR1 and CDR2 sequences are SGHNT and YENEEA. CDR3 sequence (DNA): TGTGCCAGCAGCTTAGCTGAGACTAGCGGGAGCTTCTACGAGCAGTACTTC. Encoded protein: CASSLAETSGSFYEQYF. Together with reference TRBV11-3 and TRBJ2-7, the CDR3 gives the full variable domain: EAGVVQSPRYKIIEKKQPVAFWCNPISGHNTLYWYLQNLGQGPELLIRYENEEAVDDSQLPKDRFSAERLKGVDSTLKIQPAELGDSAVYLCASSLAETSGSFYEQYFGPGTRLTVT.